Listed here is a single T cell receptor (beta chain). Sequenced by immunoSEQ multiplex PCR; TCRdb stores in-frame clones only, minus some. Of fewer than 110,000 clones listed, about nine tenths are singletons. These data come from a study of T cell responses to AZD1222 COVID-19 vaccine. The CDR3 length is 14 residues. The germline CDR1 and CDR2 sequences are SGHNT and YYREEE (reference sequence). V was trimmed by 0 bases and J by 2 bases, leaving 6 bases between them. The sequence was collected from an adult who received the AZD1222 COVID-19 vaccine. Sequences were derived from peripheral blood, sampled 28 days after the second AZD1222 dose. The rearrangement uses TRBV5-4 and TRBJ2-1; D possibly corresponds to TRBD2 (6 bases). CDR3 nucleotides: TGTGCCAGCAGCTTGGCGGGAGCCTACAATGAGCAGTTCTTC. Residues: CASSLAGAYNEQFF.